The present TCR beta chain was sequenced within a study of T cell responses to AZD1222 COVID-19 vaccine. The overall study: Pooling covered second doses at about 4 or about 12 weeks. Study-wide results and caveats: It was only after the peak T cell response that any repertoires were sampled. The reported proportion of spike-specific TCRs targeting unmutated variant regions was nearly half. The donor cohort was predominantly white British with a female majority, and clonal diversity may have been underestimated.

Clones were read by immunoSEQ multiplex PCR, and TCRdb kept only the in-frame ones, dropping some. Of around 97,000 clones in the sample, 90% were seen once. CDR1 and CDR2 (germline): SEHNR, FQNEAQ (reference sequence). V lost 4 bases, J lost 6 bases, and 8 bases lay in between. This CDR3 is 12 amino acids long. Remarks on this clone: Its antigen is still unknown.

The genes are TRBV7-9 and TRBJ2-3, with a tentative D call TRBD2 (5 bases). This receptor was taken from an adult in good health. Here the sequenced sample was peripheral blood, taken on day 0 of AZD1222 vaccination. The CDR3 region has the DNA TGTGCCAGCAGCTCCCCGGGGGATACGCAGTATTTT. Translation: CASSSPGDTQYF.